This T cell receptor beta chain originates from a study of immune cell composition in non-small cell lung cancer. Overall study: Histologic subtype was mainly adenocarcinoma or squamous cell carcinoma. Whole-study results and caveats: Tumour-associated clones >0.5% occurred in approximately 34% of adenocarcinomas, about three quarters of squamous. TIL tumour reactivity correlated with maximal tumour-associated clone frequency in adenocarcinoma.

Only in-frame clones appear in the TCRdb table, and some are missing; sequencing was by immunoSEQ multiplex PCR. The sample lists 2,100 or so clones; about 81% were seen once. Normal lung was sampled as far from the tumour as possible, at least 3 cm. The CDR3 has 13 residues. J gave up 8 bases and V 3 bases, and 4 bases lay outside the gene matches. Germline V gene lookup returns CDR1 ENHRY and CDR2 SYGVKD. For this clone: Antigen: not known.

This receptor was identified in a human donor with non-small cell lung cancer. The chain has TRBV10-3 and TRBJ2-1; 7 positions match TRBD1. Sequenced material: non-adjacent lung tissue. The CDR3 is CAISDLGTDEQFF. The CDR3 nucleotides are TGTGCCATCAGTGATTTAGGGACAGATGAGCAGTTCTTC.